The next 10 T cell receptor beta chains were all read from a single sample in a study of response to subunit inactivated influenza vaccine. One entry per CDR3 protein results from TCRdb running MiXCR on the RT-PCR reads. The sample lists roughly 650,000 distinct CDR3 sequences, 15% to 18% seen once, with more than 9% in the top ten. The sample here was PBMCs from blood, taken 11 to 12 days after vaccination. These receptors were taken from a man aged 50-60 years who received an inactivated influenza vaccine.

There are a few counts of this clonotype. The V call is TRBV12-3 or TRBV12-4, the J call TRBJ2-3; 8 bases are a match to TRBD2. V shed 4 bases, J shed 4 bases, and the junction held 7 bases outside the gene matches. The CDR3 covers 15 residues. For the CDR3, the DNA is TGTGCCAGCAGTTCTAGCGGGCCGAGAGCAGATACGCAGTATTTT. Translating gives CASSSSGPRADTQYF.

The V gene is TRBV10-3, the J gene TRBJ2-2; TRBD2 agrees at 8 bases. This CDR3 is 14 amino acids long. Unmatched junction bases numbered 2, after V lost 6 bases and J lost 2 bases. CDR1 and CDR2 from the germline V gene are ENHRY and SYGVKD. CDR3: CAIRLADNTGELFF. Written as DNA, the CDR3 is TGTGCCATCAGACTAGCGGATAACACCGGGGAGCTGTTTTTT.

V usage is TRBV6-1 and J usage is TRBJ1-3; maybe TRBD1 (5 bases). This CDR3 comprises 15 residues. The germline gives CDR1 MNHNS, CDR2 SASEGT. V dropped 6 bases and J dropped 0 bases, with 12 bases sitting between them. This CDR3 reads CASSSGFGSGNTIYF. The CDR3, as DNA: TGTGCCAGCAGCTCAGGGTTCGGCTCTGGAAACACCATATATTTT.

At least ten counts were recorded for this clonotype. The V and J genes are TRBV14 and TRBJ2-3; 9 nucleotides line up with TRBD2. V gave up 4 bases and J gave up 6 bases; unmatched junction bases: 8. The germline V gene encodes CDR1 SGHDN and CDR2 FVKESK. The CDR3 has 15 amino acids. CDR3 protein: CASSRETSGSDTQYF. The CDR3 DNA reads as TGTGCCAGCAGCCGGGAGACTAGCGGCTCGGATACGCAGTATTTT.

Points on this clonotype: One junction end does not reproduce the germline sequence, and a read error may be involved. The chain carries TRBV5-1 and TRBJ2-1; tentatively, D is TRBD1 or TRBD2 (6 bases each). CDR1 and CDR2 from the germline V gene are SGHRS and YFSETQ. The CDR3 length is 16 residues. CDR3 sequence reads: CARSSLRGRLSNEQFF. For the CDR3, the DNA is TGCGCCAGAAGCTCCCTCCGGGGGCGCCTGTCGAATGAGCAGTTCTTC.

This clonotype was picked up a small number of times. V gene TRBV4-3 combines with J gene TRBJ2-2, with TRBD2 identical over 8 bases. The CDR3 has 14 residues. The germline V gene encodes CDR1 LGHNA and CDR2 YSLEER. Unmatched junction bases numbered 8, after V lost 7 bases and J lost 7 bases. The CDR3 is CASKTGLANGELFF. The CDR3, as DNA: TGCGCCAGCAAAACCGGACTAGCAAACGGGGAGCTGTTTTTT.

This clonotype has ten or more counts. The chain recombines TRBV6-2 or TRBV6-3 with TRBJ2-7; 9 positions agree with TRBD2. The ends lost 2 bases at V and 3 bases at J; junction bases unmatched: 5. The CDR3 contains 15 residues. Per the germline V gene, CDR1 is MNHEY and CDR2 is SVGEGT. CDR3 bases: TGTGCCAGCAGTTACGGGAGACTAGCGGACTACGAGCAGTACTTC. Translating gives CASSYGRLADYEQYF.

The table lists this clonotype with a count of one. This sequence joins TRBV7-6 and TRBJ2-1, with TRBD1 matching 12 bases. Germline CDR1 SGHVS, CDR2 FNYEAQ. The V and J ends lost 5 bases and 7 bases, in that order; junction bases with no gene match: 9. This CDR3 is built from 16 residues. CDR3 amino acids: CASSPILGQGANEQFF. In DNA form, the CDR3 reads TGTGCCAGCAGCCCGATACTGGGACAGGGGGCAAATGAGCAGTTCTTC.

The CDR3 nucleotides read TGTGCCACCAGTGATTCGCCTTCCTGGGGGTCCCCAGATACGCAGTATTTT. Its protein is CATSDSPSWGSPDTQYF. The rearrangement links TRBV24-1 to TRBJ2-3; TRBD1 or TRBD2 may be the D gene (5 bases each). V shed 2 bases and J shed 4 bases, with 18 bases lying between them. CDR3 length: 17 amino acids. The V gene's germline CDR1 is KGHDR and CDR2 SFDVKD.

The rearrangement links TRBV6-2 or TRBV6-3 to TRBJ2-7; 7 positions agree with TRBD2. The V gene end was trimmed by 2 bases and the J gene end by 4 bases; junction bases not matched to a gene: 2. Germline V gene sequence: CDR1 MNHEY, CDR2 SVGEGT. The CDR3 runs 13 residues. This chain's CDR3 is CASSYAGVYEQYF. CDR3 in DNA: TGTGCCAGCAGTTACGCGGGAGTGTACGAGCAGTACTTC.